Reported below is one TCR beta chain. Produced via immunoSEQ multiplex PCR; TCRdb's table is partial and in-frame only. The sample lists 95,000 or so clones, about nine tenths occurring once. The CDR3 is 13 residues long. Germline CDR1 reads MDHEN; CDR2 reads SYDVKM. Trimming removed 1 base from V and 4 bases from J, with 7 bases in between. These data are taken from a study of PD-L1 blockade in urothelial cancer. Study context: Investigators checked blood 3 weeks (second dose) and 6 weeks after treatment start. Typically, measured as a median, blood samples had 141,255 T cells.

Time point described: pretreatment peripheral blood. The chain joins TRBV28 to TRBJ1-2, with D possibly TRBD1 on 5 matching bases. The material was PBMCs, obtained around atezolizumab (anti-PD-L1) treatment. The receptor's source is a man in his fifties or sixties with urothelial cancer. This CDR3 reads CASSLSGIYGYTF. CDR3 DNA: TGTGCCAGCAGTTTATCAGGGATCTATGGCTACACCTTC.